This T cell receptor (beta chain) was profiled in a study of T cells in Graves' hyperthyroidism and ophthalmopathy. At the level of the study: Blood from the periphery was taken at initial diagnosis, before any treatment.

Germline V gene lookup returns CDR1 MDHEN and CDR2 SYDVKM. Trimming at V came to 6 bases and at J to 1 base, leaving 12 bases not matched to a gene. The CDR3 totals 19 residues. The sample holds many counts of this clonotype. The source material, RNA transcripts, was used to amplify TCR beta CDR3 regions. The primer set for the first-round RT-PCR of the TCR CDR3 was HTBI. TCRdb processed the multiplex PCR reads anew with MiXCR; each CDR3 protein has one entry. The table lists some 440,000 distinct CDR3 sequences, approximately 15% of them singletons. A patient was excluded if there was uncontrolled infection, other autoimmune disease, pregnancy or lactation.

The clonotype originates from a young woman with Graves' hyperthyroidism. The sample consisted of blood. The chain carries TRBV28 and TRBJ2-5; 15 bases fit TRBD2. DNA of the CDR3: TGTGCCAGCAGCATTGGACTAGCGGGAGGGCGGTTGCTCCAAGAGACCCAGTACTTC. Encoded protein: CASSIGLAGGRLLQETQYF.